Presented here are 21 T cell receptor beta chains from one specimen sequenced in a study of control samples from healthy donors and cancer patients. Assay: immunoSEQ multiplex PCR; the TCRdb copy retains only in-frame clones and omits some. The sample consists of tens of thousands of clones, approximately 89% of them appearing once. The sequenced sample consisted of PBMCs. These TCRs come from a man between 60 and 70 years old with colorectal cancer.

The gene calls are TRBV25-1 and TRBJ2-5; D is ambiguous. Germline V CDR1 and CDR2: MGHDK, SYGVNS. This CDR3 has 12 amino acids. Deletions cut 8 bases from V and 1 base from J, with 8 bases between. CDR3 in DNA: TGTGCCAGCTGCTACTCCCAAGAGACCCAGTACTTC. It translates to CASCYSQETQYF.

The chain couples TRBV25-1 to TRBJ2-2; no clear D. This CDR3 has 15 residues. The germline CDR1 and CDR2 sequences are MGHDK and SYGVNS. Trimming took off 2 bases at V and 0 bases at J, with 7 bases between the two ends. CDR3 in DNA: TGTGCCAGCAGTGAAGCCAGGTCGAACACCGGGGAGCTGTTTTTT. Protein product: CASSEARSNTGELFF.

V and J are TRBV9 and TRBJ1-6; maybe TRBD1 (6 bases). The germline V and J ends were trimmed by 4 bases and 10 bases, with 18 bases remaining between them. This CDR3 is built from 15 residues. Germline loops: CDR1 SGDLS, CDR2 YYNGEE. The chain's CDR3 is CASSFRQDSASPLHF. DNA for the CDR3: TGTGCCAGCAGCTTCAGACAGGATTCAGCCTCACCCCTCCACTTT.

There are a few counts of this clone. The chain employs TRBV6-5 and TRBJ2-5, with D possibly TRBD2 on 7 matching bases. The ends were cut back, 6 bases at V and 5 bases at J, with 16 bases in the middle. Germline CDR1 reads MNHEY; CDR2 reads SVGAGI. There are 14 residues in the CDR3. CDR3 in DNA: TGTGCCAGCAGACGGGGGGCAGGGCCGGAGACCCAGTACTTC. The encoded protein is CASRRGAGPETQYF.

The chain recombines TRBV15 with TRBJ1-2; 9 bases are a match to TRBD1. In germline, CDR1 is LNHNV, CDR2 YYDKDF (reference sequence). The CDR3 runs to 15 residues. With V trimmed by 2 bases and J by 4 bases, 5 bases remained unmatched. DNA for the CDR3: TGTGCCACCAGCAGAAGGACAGGGGAGAGCTATGGCTACACCTTC. It is translated as CATSRRTGESYGYTF.

The rearrangement uses TRBV5-4 and TRBJ2-2, with TRBD2 as a possible D gene (6 bases). The V end lost 4 bases, the J end lost 6 bases, and 19 bases lay between the germline ends. The CDR3 has 16 residues. Germline CDR1 reads SGHNT; CDR2 reads YYREEE (reference sequence). The CDR3 DNA reads as TGTGCCAGCAGCCCCAGTGCGTGGGGGGACGCCGGGGAGCTGTTTTTT. This encodes CASSPSAWGDAGELFF.

The chain joins TRBV30 to TRBJ1-1; the match to TRBD1 covers 8 bases. Per the germline V gene, CDR1 is GTSNPN and CDR2 is SVGIG (reference sequence). The CDR3 contains 16 residues. Losses at the gene ends were 2 bases for V and 2 bases for J; bases not matched to a gene: 10. CDR3 nucleotides: TGTGCCTGGAGTACCCCGACAGGGGATTTAAACACTGAAGCTTTCTTT. Its protein is CAWSTPTGDLNTEAFF.

The chain carries TRBV28 and TRBJ2-6; TRBD1 aligns across 9 bases. CDR1 and CDR2 from the germline V gene are MDHEN and SYDVKM. The CDR3 loop spans 14 amino acids. Trimming took 8 bases from V and 2 from J; bases not matched to a gene: 1. The CDR3 region has the DNA TGTGCCAGCGGGGACAGGGCTGGGGCCAACGTCCTGACTTTC. Its protein product is CASGDRAGANVLTF.

This clone showed up just a few times. A read error may account for a junction end that differs from germline. This chain links TRBV14 with TRBJ1-2; D unclear. This CDR3 has 13 residues. Per the germline V gene, CDR1 is SGHDN and CDR2 is FVKESK. The CDR3 protein is CASSPFDGSLQVF. CDR3 DNA sequence: TGTGCCAGCAGCCCCTTTGATGGCAGCCTACAAGTCTTC. Supplemented by reference TRBV14 and TRBJ1-2, the full variable domain reads EAGVTQFPSHSVIEKGQTVTLRCDPISGHDNLYWYRRVMGKEIKFLLHFVKESKQDESGMPNNRFLAERTGGTYSTLKVQPAELEDSGVYFCASSPFDGSLQVFGSGTRLTVV.

The chain has TRBV6-1 and TRBJ2-7; D is undetermined. Germline assignment: CDR1 MNHNS and CDR2 SASEGT. This CDR3 is 13 amino acids long. The V end was cut by 3 bases, the J end by 8 bases, with 14 bases between. The CDR3 loop reads CASSETRPDKQYF. In DNA, the CDR3 is TGTGCCAGCAGTGAGACCCGCCCGGATAAGCAGTACTTC.

The J gene is TRBJ2-1, the V gene TRBV2, with TRBD1 as a possible D gene (8 bases). Germline assignment: CDR1 SNHLY and CDR2 FYNNEI. The CDR3 loop spans 16 amino acids. V lost 7 bases and J lost 0, with 16 bases in between. The CDR3: CASTLQGGSSYNEQFF. CDR3 nucleotides: TGTGCCAGCACGCTACAGGGGGGGAGCTCCTACAATGAGCAGTTCTTC.

The CDR3: CASSGGGWQPQHF. The CDR3 region has the DNA TGTGCCAGTAGTGGGGGCGGTTGGCAGCCCCAGCATTTT. The chain links TRBV19 to TRBJ1-5, with D perhaps TRBD1 (6 bases). The CDR3 covers 13 residues. Trimming took off 5 bases at V and 7 bases at J, with 12 bases between the two ends. Germline assignment: CDR1 LNHDA and CDR2 SQIVND (reference sequence).

The chain couples TRBV4-2 to TRBJ2-5, with TRBD2 identical over 10 bases. Losses at the gene ends were 4 bases for V and 5 bases for J; bases not matched to a gene: 10. The length of the CDR3 is 16 residues. Germline values: CDR1 LGHNA, CDR2 YNFKEQ. The CDR3 protein is CASSPLLLAGVETQYF. The CDR3 DNA reads as TGTGCCAGCAGCCCCCTTCTTCTAGCGGGGGTGGAGACCCAGTACTTC.

The genes are TRBV5-6 and TRBJ2-3; D unclear. V was clipped by 2 bases and J by 0 bases, with 4 bases between them. Germline CDR1 SGHDT, CDR2 YYEEEE. This CDR3 has 13 amino acids. The DNA for the CDR3 is TGTGCCAGCAGCTTTGCTAGCACAGATACGCAGTATTTT. Its protein product is CASSFASTDTQYF.

This sequence joins TRBV18 and TRBJ2-3; no clear D gene. CDR3 size: 13 residues. Germline V gene sequence: CDR1 KGHSH, CDR2 LQKENI. V was cut by 0 bases and J by 4 bases, with 5 bases left in between. This chain's CDR3 is CASSPPGADTQYF. CDR3 sequence (DNA): TGTGCCAGCTCACCACCGGGTGCAGATACGCAGTATTTT.

J is TRBJ2-4 and V is TRBV10-1; D is unclear. Trimming took off 11 bases at V and 0 bases at J, with 14 bases between the two ends. The CDR3 runs 14 residues. Per germline, CDR1 WNHNN and CDR2 SYGVQD (reference sequence). CDR3 residues: CAYQLGLAKNIQYF. The CDR3 DNA is TGCGCCTACCAACTGGGCCTAGCCAAAAACATTCAGTACTTC.

The J gene is TRBJ2-1, the V gene TRBV5-1; 7 positions match TRBD2. V lost 1 base and J lost 6; bases outside the gene matches: 4. CDR3 length: 14 amino acids. The germline V gene has CDR1 SGHRS and CDR2 YFSETQ. Here the CDR3 reads CASSLSGVINEQFF. The CDR3 DNA is TGCGCCAGCAGCTTGAGCGGGGTGATCAATGAGCAGTTCTTC.

This clone has more than one count but fewer than ten. V gene TRBV5-1 combines with J gene TRBJ2-6, with D possibly being TRBD2 (5 bases). Between the trimmed V and J ends, which lost 7 bases and 4 bases, there was a span of 12 bases. The CDR3 consists of 14 residues. Germline CDR1 is SGHRS and CDR2 is YFSETQ. This CDR3 is CASAGESGANVLTF. CDR3 sequence (DNA): TGCGCCAGCGCGGGTGAGTCCGGGGCCAACGTCCTGACTTTC. Complete variable domain (other parts from reference TRBV5-1 and TRBJ2-6): KAGVTQTPRYLIKTRGQQVTLSCSPISGHRSVSWYQQTPGQGLQFLFEYFSETQRNKGNFPGRFSGRQFSNSRSEMNVSTLELGDSALYLCASAGESGANVLTFGAGSRLTVL.

The rearrangement joins TRBV15 to TRBJ1-3; D remains unclear. CDR1 and CDR2 (germline): LNHNV, YYDKDF (reference sequence). There are 16 residues in the CDR3. Trimming took 3 bases from V and 0 from J, leaving 12 bases between them. The chain's CDR3 is CATSSRRQTSGNTIYF. In nucleotides, the CDR3 is TGTGCCACCAGCAGCAGGCGACAAACCTCTGGAAACACCATATATTTT.

The CDR3 is CASSLGTGVGYEQYF. The CDR3 DNA reads as TGTGCCAGCAGCTTGGGGACGGGGGTCGGGTACGAGCAGTACTTC. V and J are TRBV11-2 and TRBJ2-7, with a tentative D call TRBD2 (6 bases). CDR3 size: 15 residues. Trimming shortened V by 3 bases and J by 4 bases, and 16 bases separated the two germline ends. Germline lookup yields CDR1 SGHAT and CDR2 FQNNGV.

The chain recombines TRBV19 with TRBJ1-3, with D uncertain. Germline V gives CDR1 LNHDA, CDR2 SQIVND (reference sequence). V was clipped by 5 bases and J by 5 bases, with 10 bases between them. The CDR3 loop spans 13 amino acids. CDR3 residues: CASSLDGRNTIYF. The CDR3, as DNA: TGTGCCAGTAGTCTCGACGGGAGAAACACCATATATTTT. Looking up the rest from reference TRBV19 and TRBJ1-3 gives the full variable domain: DGGITQSPKYLFRKEGQNVTLSCEQNLNHDAMYWYRQDPGQGLRLIYYSQIVNDFQKGDIAEGYSVSREKKESFPLTVTSAQKNPTAFYLCASSLDGRNTIYFGEGSWLTVV.